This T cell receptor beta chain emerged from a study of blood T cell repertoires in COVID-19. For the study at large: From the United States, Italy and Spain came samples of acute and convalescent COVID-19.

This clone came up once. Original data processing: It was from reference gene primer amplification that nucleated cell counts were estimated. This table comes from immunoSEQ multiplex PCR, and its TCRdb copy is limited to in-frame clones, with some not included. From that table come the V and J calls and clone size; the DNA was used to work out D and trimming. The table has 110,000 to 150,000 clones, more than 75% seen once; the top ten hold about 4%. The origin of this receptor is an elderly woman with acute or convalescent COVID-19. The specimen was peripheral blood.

In DNA, the CDR3 is TGCGCCAGCAGCCAAGATCTTGTGTGGACTAGCGGGGGGACCGGGGAGCTGTTTTTT. This translates into CASSQDLVWTSGGTGELFF. The chain employs TRBV4-1 and TRBJ2-2; 14 positions match TRBD2. V lost 0 bases to trimming and J lost 5 bases; unmatched junction nucleotides: 8. The CDR3 runs 19 residues. The germline gives CDR1 MGHRA, CDR2 YSYEKL.